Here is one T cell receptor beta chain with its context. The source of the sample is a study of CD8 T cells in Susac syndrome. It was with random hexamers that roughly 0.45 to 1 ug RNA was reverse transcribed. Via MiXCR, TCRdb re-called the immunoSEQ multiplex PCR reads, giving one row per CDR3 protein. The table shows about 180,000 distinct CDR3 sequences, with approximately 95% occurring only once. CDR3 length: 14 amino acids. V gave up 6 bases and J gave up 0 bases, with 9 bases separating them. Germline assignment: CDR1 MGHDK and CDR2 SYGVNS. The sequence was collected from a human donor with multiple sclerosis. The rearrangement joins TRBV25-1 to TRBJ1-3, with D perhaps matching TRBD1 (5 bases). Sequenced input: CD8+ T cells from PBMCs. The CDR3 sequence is CASSSGNSGNTIYF. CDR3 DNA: TGTGCCAGCAGCTCAGGGAACTCTGGAAACACCATATATTTT.